This T cell receptor (beta chain) originates from a study of T-cell memory formation after mild COVID-19. This CDR3 has 12 residues. The germline V and J ends were trimmed by 8 bases and 2 bases, with 7 bases remaining between them. CDR1 is SEHNR and CDR2 is FQNEAQ in the germline V gene (reference sequence). A note on this clonotype: Its antigen is not identified.

TCRdb processed the 5' RACE reads anew with MiXCR; each CDR3 protein has one entry. The sample contains 70,000 to 100,000 distinct CDR3 sequences, roughly 16% of which appear only once. Whole-study findings and limits: Pre-infection memory harbored some responding clones, suggesting cross-reactive memory joined. Most CD4+ clones that shrank were in CM and EM, while CD8+ ones turned up in EMRA.

The clonotype was recovered from a young man who had mild COVID-19 (a few samples of this study predate the infection). Cell type and time point are not known. Sequences were obtained from PBMCs or a T cell subset sorted from them (not recorded which). V gene TRBV7-9 combines with J gene TRBJ1-5; D not certain. The CDR3 sequence is CASAVGNQPQHF. CDR3 bases: TGTGCCAGCGCGGTGGGCAATCAGCCCCAGCATTTT.